The clone carrying this T cell receptor beta chain was picked up many times. Its antigen is not identified. This sample was taken from a study of post-analysis software for immune sequencing data. Whole-study results and caveats: Several TRBV segments (TRBV5-6, TRBV5-1 and TRBV20-1 among them) occurred more frequently in patients than in controls.

Included in the TCR beta cDNA libraries were unique molecular identifiers. One entry per CDR3 protein results from TCRdb running MiXCR on the PCR reads. The sample contains about 200,000 distinct CDR3 sequences, over 25% of which appear only once. Per germline, CDR1 SGHTA and CDR2 FQGNSA. Deletions cut 2 bases from V and 2 bases from J, with 9 bases between. The CDR3 sequence is 14 residues long. The sample taken for sequencing was blood. The chain is built from TRBV7-2 and TRBJ2-5; perhaps TRBD2 as D (5 bases). The receptor comes from a girl aged 2 to 17 with multiple sclerosis. CDR3 loop: CASSLRGMQETQYF. The CDR3 DNA sequence: TGTGCCAGCAGCTTACGGGGAATGCAAGAGACCCAGTACTTC.